This T cell receptor (beta chain) was captured by sequencing in a study of shared clonotypes between healthy human individuals. Study-wide results and limits: Owing to a small donor count, the genetic and exposure-history diversity represented was limited.

Concerning this clone: Its target is not known.

Each replicate PCR on the sorted subsets used roughly 210 ng DNA (about 30,000 T cell genomes). The method was immunoSEQ multiplex PCR; TCRdb's version includes in-frame clones alone and lacks a portion of them. There are about 700,000 clones in the sample; roughly 70% occur only once, and approximately 1.8% lies in the top ten. The trim removed 5 bases at V and 2 bases at J, leaving 6 bases unmatched. The CDR3 sequence is 15 residues long. Germline V CDR1 and CDR2: MGHRA, YSYEKL. The chain carries TRBV4-1 and TRBJ2-7; 10 bases align to TRBD1. The sequencing sample was made of memory CD4+ T cells sorted from blood. Specified subset: CD45RA-negative fraction. The sequence derives from a young woman in good health. The CDR3 loop is CASSIGGTGAYEQYF. The CDR3 region has the DNA TGCGCCAGCAGCATCGGTGGGACAGGGGCCTACGAGCAGTACTTC.